This is a list of T cell receptor beta chains from one sample in a study of human T cells and chemical hapten exposure. TCRdb fed the RACE reads into MiXCR, producing one record per CDR3 protein. Altogether about 96,000 distinct CDR3 sequences are present, 9% to 9.5% being singletons, with the ten largest covering 2% to 2.5%. The sample was whole blood, taken in connection with sensitization to the hapten diphenylcyclopropenone (DPC). The receptors shown here come from a woman aged 40 to 55 with alopecia areata. Some clones in this sample may be carry-over from other donors' samples. The CDR3 runs from the conserved cysteine through the conserved F or W. D genes are given only for firm matches. Clone size is shown for a subset of rows, as once, few, many or a class of expanded clone.

V gene: TRBV19
CDR3 length: 17
clone size: .
D gene: TRBD2
J gene: TRBJ2-3
CDR3 DNA: TGTGCCAGTAGTATAGATCCTCGCGGGAGGGCCCCAGATACGCAGTATTTT
CDR3 protein: CASSIDPRGRAPDTQYF

V gene: TRBV6-6
CDR3 length: 11
clone size: few
D gene: .
J gene: TRBJ2-7
CDR3 DNA: TGTGCCAGCAGTCCCCAGGGAGAGCAGTACTTC
CDR3 protein: CASSPQGEQYF

V gene: TRBV11-1
CDR3 length: 12
clone size: few
D gene: TRBD1
J gene: TRBJ2-1
CDR3 DNA: TGTGCCAGCAGCTCGACAGGGAATGAGCAGTTCTTC
CDR3 protein: CASSSTGNEQFF

V gene: TRBV28
CDR3 length: 16
clone size: few
D gene: TRBD2
J gene: TRBJ2-3
CDR3 DNA: TGTGCCAGCAGCGGCGGACTAGCGGGGGGGACAGATACGCAGTATTTT
CDR3 protein: CASSGGLAGGTDTQYF

V gene: TRBV28
CDR3 length: 13
clone size: many
D gene: .
J gene: TRBJ1-5
CDR3 DNA: TGTGCCAGCAGCGGCCGTTTATATCAGCCCCAGCATTTT
CDR3 protein: CASSGRLYQPQHF

V gene: TRBV6-5
CDR3 length: 16
clone size: many
D gene: .
J gene: TRBJ1-3
CDR3 DNA: TGTGCCAGCAGTTACCGGGTTCCGAACCCTGGAAACACCATATATTTT
CDR3 protein: CASSYRVPNPGNTIYF

V gene: TRBV28
CDR3 length: 13
clone size: .
D gene: .
J gene: TRBJ2-7
CDR3 DNA: TGTGCCAGCGGGTACGGTAGCTCCTACGAGCAGTACTTC
CDR3 protein: CASGYGSSYEQYF

V gene: TRBV12-3/TRBV12-4
CDR3 length: 14
clone size: few
D gene: TRBD1
J gene: TRBJ1-1
CDR3 DNA: TGTGCCAGCAGTGCCGGACAGGGAAGAACTGAAGCTTTCTTT
CDR3 protein: CASSAGQGRTEAFF

V gene: TRBV20-1
CDR3 length: 14
clone size: .
D gene: .
J gene: TRBJ2-7
CDR3 DNA: TGCAGTGCTAGCGTACCGGGACGGACGGACGAGCAGTACTTC
CDR3 protein: CSASVPGRTDEQYF

V gene: TRBV29-1
CDR3 length: 13
clone size: many
D gene: .
J gene: TRBJ2-7
CDR3 DNA: TGCAGCGTGCCCGGCGCGGCTACCTACGAGCAGTACTTC
CDR3 protein: CSVPGAATYEQYF

V gene: TRBV7-9
CDR3 length: 16
clone size: many
D gene: .
J gene: TRBJ1-2
CDR3 DNA: TGTGCCAGCAGCTTATCGTTTCGCAGAGGGGACTATGGCTACACCTTC
CDR3 protein: CASSLSFRRGDYGYTF

V gene: TRBV27
CDR3 length: 18
clone size: .
D gene: TRBD2
J gene: TRBJ2-3
CDR3 DNA: TGTGCCAGCAGTTTATCGGGCCGGCGGGAGGGCCGCGGAGATACGCAGTATTTT
CDR3 protein: CASSLSGRREGRGDTQYF

V gene: TRBV28
CDR3 length: 13
clone size: few
D gene: .
J gene: TRBJ2-1
CDR3 DNA: TGTGCCAGCAGTCGTCACGGGCCCAATGAGCAGTTCTTC
CDR3 protein: CASSRHGPNEQFF

V gene: TRBV12-3/TRBV12-4
CDR3 length: 16
clone size: many
D gene: .
J gene: TRBJ2-3
CDR3 DNA: TGTGCCAGCAGTCCCCTTAGCGGAACTGGCACAGATACGCAGTATTTT
CDR3 protein: CASSPLSGTGTDTQYF

V gene: TRBV6-2/TRBV6-3
CDR3 length: 15
clone size: many
D gene: .
J gene: TRBJ2-6
CDR3 DNA: TGTGCCAGCAACCACAGGGACTCTGGGGCCAACGTCCTGACTTTC
CDR3 protein: CASNHRDSGANVLTF

V gene: TRBV12-5
CDR3 length: 16
clone size: .
D gene: .
J gene: TRBJ2-2
CDR3 DNA: TGTGCTAGTGGTTTTCCCAGACAGGGGAGGGACGGGGAGCTGTTTTTT
CDR3 protein: CASGFPRQGRDGELFF

V gene: TRBV7-3
CDR3 length: 15
clone size: many
D gene: TRBD2
J gene: TRBJ2-1
CDR3 DNA: TGTGCCAGCAGCTTGACTAGCGGGAGGGGGAATGAGCAGTTCTTC
CDR3 protein: CASSLTSGRGNEQFF

V gene: TRBV7-8
CDR3 length: 16
clone size: many
D gene: .
J gene: TRBJ2-4
CDR3 DNA: TGTGCCAGCAGCTCTCAGGGGAGCCTAGCCAAAAACATTCAGTACTTC
CDR3 protein: CASSSQGSLAKNIQYF

V gene: TRBV5-1
CDR3 length: 15
clone size: .
D gene: .
J gene: TRBJ2-1
CDR3 DNA: TGCGCCAGCAGCGCGCAGGGGCAGGACTACAATGAGCAGTTCTTC
CDR3 protein: CASSAQGQDYNEQFF

V gene: TRBV18
CDR3 length: 14
clone size: .
D gene: TRBD2
J gene: TRBJ2-5
CDR3 DNA: TGTGCCAGCTCACCAGGGACTAACCAAGAGACCCAGTACTTC
CDR3 protein: CASSPGTNQETQYF

V gene: TRBV2
CDR3 length: 15
clone size: few
D gene: TRBD1
J gene: TRBJ1-5
CDR3 DNA: TGTGCCAGCAGTGGGCAAGGACAGGGAGGACAGCCCCAGCATTTT
CDR3 protein: CASSGQGQGGQPQHF

V gene: TRBV28
CDR3 length: 12
clone size: many
D gene: .
J gene: TRBJ1-2
CDR3 DNA: TGTGCCAGCAGTGACCGAGGATGGGGCTACACCTTC
CDR3 protein: CASSDRGWGYTF

V gene: TRBV15
CDR3 length: 16
clone size: few
D gene: .
J gene: TRBJ2-2
CDR3 DNA: TGTGCCACCAGCGTCCGGGGTGGATCGAACACCGGGGAGCTGTTTTTT
CDR3 protein: CATSVRGGSNTGELFF